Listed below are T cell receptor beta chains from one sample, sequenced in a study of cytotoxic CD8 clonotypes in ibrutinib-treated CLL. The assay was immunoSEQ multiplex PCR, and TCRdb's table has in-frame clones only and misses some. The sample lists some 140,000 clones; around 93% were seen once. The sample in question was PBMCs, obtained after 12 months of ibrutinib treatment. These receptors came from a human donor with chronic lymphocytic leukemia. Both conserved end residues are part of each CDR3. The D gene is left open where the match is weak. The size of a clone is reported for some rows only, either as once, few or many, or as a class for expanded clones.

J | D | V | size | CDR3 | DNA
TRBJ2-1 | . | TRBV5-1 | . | CASSLASSGVKDEQFF | TGCGCCAGCAGCTTGGCCTCATCAGGGGTAAAGGATGAGCAGTTCTTC
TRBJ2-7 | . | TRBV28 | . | CASSQEGVVYEQYF | TGTGCCAGCAGTCAAGAGGGTGTTGTGTACGAGCAGTACTTC
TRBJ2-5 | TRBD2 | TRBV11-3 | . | CASSTTSGRGETQYF | TGTGCCAGCAGCACAACTAGCGGGAGGGGCGAGACCCAGTACTTC
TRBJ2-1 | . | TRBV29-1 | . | CSGGGGYNEQFF | TGCAGCGGGGGAGGTGGCTACAATGAGCAGTTCTTC
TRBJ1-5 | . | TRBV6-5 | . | CASADSNQPQHF | TGTGCCAGCGCCGATAGCAATCAGCCCCAGCATTTT
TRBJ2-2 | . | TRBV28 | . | CASSRGANTGELFF | TGTGCCAGCAGTAGGGGGGCCAACACCGGGGAGCTGTTTTTT
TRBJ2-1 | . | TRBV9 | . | CASSRSSDGNEQFF | TGTGCCAGCAGCAGGTCTAGCGATGGCAATGAGCAGTTCTTC
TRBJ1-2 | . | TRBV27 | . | CASSLGQGRDGYTF | TGTGCCAGCAGTTTAGGGCAGGGGAGGGACGGCTACACCTTC
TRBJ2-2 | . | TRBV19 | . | CASSTTGPGELFF | TGTGCCAGTAGCACAACAGGGCCCGGGGAGCTGTTTTTT
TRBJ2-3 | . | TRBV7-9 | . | CASSSGTSTDTQYF | TGTGCCAGCAGCTCCGGGACCTCCACAGATACGCAGTATTTT
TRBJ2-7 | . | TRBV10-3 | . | CAISDAGTPSYEQYF | TGTGCCATCAGTGATGCCGGGACACCATCCTACGAGCAGTACTTC
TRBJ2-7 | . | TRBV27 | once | CASSLRGASVLSSYEQYF | TGTGCCAGCAGTCTAAGGGGGGCAAGTGTCCTCAGCTCCTACGAGCAGTACTTC
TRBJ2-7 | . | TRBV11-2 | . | CASSLLDNSYEQYF | TGTGCCAGCAGCTTACTCGACAATAGCTACGAGCAGTACTTC
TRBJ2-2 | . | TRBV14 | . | CASSQDERPGRPYNTGELFF | TGTGCCAGCAGCCAAGATGAGCGGCCAGGCCGCCCATACAACACCGGGGAGCTGTTTTTT
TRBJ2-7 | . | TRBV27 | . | CASSSAPRGAYEQYF | TGTGCCAGCAGTTCGGCCCCGCGTGGAGCCTACGAGCAGTACTTC
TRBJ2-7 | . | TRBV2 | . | CASSEAGGTVEQYF | TGTGCCAGCAGTGAAGCGGGGGGAACGGTCGAGCAGTACTTC
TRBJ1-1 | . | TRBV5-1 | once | CASSLAGLTNTEAFF | TGCGCCAGCAGCTTGGCAGGGTTAACGAACACTGAAGCTTTCTTT
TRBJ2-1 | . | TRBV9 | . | CASSVAALSSYNEQFF | TGTGCCAGCAGCGTAGCAGCGTTGAGCTCCTACAATGAGCAGTTCTTC
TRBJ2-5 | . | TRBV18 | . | CASSPGSGTEETQYF | TGTGCCAGCTCACCGGGTTCGGGGACGGAAGAGACCCAGTACTTC
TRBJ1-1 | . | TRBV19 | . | CASSLRIGTMNTEAFF | TGTGCCAGTAGCCTACGGATCGGGACGATGAACACTGAAGCTTTCTTT
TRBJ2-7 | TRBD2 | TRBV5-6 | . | CASSLVVPGGNYEQYF | TGTGCCAGCAGCTTGGTGGTGCCGGGAGGGAACTACGAGCAGTACTTC
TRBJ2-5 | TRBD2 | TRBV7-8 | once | CASSLAGLQETQYF | TGTGCCAGCAGCCTAGCGGGACTACAAGAGACCCAGTACTTC
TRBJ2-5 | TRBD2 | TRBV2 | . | CASSATQREGLSETQYF | TGTGCCAGCAGTGCCACCCAGCGGGAGGGCCTTTCAGAGACCCAGTACTTC
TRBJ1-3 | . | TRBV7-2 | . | CASSSRHSGNTIYF | TGTGCCAGCAGCTCGAGACACTCTGGAAACACCATATATTTT
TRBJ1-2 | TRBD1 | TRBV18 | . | CASSPSGTGGGGYTF | TGTGCCAGCTCACCTTCCGGGACAGGGGGCGGTGGCTACACCTTC
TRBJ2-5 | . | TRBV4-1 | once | CASSQDITRKETQYF | TGCGCCAGCAGCCAAGATATTACCAGAAAAGAGACCCAGTACTTC
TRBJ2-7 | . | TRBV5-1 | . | CASSLLRGFGYEQYF | TGCGCCAGCAGCTTGTTGAGGGGGTTTGGCTACGAGCAGTACTTC
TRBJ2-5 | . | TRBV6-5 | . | CASSLQTSQETQYF | TGTGCCAGCTCGTTACAGACTAGCCAAGAGACCCAGTACTTC
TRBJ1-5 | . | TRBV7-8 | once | CASSLAGGFNQPQHF | TGTGCCAGCAGCTTAGCAGGGGGTTTCAATCAGCCCCAGCATTTT
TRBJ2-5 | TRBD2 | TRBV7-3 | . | CASSLIAGGMETQYF | TGTGCCAGCAGCTTAATAGCGGGAGGGATGGAGACCCAGTACTTC
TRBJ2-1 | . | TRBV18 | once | CASSLKNEQFF | TGTGCCAGCTCACTTAAGAATGAGCAGTTCTTC
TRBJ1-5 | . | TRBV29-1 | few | CSVGADLNQPQHF | TGCAGCGTTGGTGCCGACCTCAATCAGCCCCAGCATTTT
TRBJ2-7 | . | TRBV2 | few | CASSVSGAFYEQYF | TGTGCCAGCAGTGTATCGGGGGCGTTCTACGAGCAGTACTTC
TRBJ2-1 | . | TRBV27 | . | CATGRGLVQGNEQFF | TGTGCCACTGGGCGGGGGTTGGTACAGGGGAATGAGCAGTTCTTC
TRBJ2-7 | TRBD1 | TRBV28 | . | CASSPGQGVYEQYF | TGTGCCAGCAGTCCGGGACAGGGGGTCTACGAGCAGTACTTC
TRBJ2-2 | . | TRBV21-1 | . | CASSKGGSTGELFF | TGTGCCAGCAGCAAAGGGGGATCCACCGGGGAGCTGTTTTTT
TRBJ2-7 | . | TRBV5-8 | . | CASSLVAYEQYF | TGTGCCAGCAGCTTGGTCGCCTACGAGCAGTACTTC
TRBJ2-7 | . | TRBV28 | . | CASKGTLGYEQYF | TGTGCCAGCAAGGGGACATTGGGCTACGAGCAGTACTTC
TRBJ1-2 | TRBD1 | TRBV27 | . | CASSPTGSNYGYTF | TGTGCCAGCAGTCCGACAGGGAGTAACTATGGCTACACCTTC
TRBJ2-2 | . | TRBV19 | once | CASSILGTLGTGELFF | TGTGCCAGTAGTATCCTCGGAACCCTGGGCACCGGGGAGCTGTTTTTT
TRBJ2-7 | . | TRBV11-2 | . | CASSFSPDSYEQYF | TGTGCCAGCAGCTTTTCCCCGGACTCCTACGAGCAGTACTTC